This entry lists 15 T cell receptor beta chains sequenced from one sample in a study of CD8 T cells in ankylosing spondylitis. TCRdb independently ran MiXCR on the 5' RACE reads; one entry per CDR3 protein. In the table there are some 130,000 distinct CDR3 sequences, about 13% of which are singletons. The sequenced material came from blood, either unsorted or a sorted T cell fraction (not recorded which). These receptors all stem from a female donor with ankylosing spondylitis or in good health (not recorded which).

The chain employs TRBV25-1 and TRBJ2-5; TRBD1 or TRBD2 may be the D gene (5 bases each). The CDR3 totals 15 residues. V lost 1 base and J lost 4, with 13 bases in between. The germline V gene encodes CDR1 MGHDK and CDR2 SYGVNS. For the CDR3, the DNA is TGTGCCAGCAGTGAATTACTAGGGACGGCAGAGACCCAGTACTTC. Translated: CASSELLGTAETQYF.

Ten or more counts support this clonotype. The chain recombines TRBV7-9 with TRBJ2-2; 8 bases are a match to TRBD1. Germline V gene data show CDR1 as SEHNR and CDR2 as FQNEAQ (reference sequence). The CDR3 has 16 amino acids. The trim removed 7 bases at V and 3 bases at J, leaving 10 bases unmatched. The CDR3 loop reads CASTLGQGGDTGELFF. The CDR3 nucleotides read TGTGCCAGCACCCTTGGACAGGGAGGAGACACCGGGGAGCTGTTTTTT.

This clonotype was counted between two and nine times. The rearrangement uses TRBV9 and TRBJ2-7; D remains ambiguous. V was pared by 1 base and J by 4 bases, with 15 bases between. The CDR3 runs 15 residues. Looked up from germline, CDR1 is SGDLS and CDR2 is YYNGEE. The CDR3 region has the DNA TGTGCCAGCAGCGTAATTGGTCCGATCCCTTACGAGCAGTACTTC. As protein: CASSVIGPIPYEQYF.

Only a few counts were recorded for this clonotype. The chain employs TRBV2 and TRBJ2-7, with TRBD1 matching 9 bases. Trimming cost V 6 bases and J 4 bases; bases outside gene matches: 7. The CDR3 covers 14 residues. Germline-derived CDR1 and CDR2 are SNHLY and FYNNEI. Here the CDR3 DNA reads TGTGCCAGCAGACCGGGACAGGGACAATACGAGCAGTACTTC. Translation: CASRPGQGQYEQYF.

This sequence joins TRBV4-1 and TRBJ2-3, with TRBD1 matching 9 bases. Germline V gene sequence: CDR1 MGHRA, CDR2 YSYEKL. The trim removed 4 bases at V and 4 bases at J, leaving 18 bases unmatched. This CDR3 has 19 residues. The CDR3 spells CASSPSGTGRGNTADTQYF. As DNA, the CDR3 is TGCGCCAGCAGCCCCTCCGGGACAGGGAGGGGCAATACCGCAGATACGCAGTATTTT.

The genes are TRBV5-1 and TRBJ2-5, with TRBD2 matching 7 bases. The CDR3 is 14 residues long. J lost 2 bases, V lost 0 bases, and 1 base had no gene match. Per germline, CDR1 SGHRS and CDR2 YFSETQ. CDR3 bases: TGCGCCAGCAGCTTGGGGGACTATCAAGAGACCCAGTACTTC. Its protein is CASSLGDYQETQYF.

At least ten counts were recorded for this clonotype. The CDR3 here is CASSPPGGRTDTQYF. CDR3 sequence (DNA): TGCGCCAGCAGCCCCCCAGGGGGACGCACAGATACGCAGTATTTT. The chain combines TRBV4-1 with TRBJ2-3, with 7 nucleotides matching TRBD1. The CDR3 length is 15 residues. Germline loops: CDR1 MGHRA, CDR2 YSYEKL. The junction had 5 bases not matched to a gene; V was cut back by 4 bases and J by 1 base.

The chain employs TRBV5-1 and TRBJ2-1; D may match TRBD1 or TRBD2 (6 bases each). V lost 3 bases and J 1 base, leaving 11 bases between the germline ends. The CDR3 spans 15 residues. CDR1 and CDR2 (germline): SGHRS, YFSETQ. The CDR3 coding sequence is TGCGCCAGCAGCTCGGTAGGGGGGTCCTACAATGAGCAGTTCTTC. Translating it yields CASSSVGGSYNEQFF.

As DNA, the CDR3 is TGCAGTGCCATCAAGGGGTCTAGCGGGGGGTTCACAGATACGCAGTATTTT. It translates to CSAIKGSSGGFTDTQYF. The chain couples TRBV20-1 to TRBJ2-3, with 11 bases identical to TRBD2. This CDR3 is built from 17 residues. V shed 6 bases, J shed 2 bases, and the junction held 13 bases outside the gene matches. Germline CDR1 is DFQATT and CDR2 is SNEGSKA (reference sequence).

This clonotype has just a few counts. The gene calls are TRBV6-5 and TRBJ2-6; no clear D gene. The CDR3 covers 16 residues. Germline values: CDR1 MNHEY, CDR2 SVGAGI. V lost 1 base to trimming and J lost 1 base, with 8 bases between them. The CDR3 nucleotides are TGTGCCAGCAGTTACTACCAGGCGTCTGGGGCCAACGTCCTGACTTTC. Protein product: CASSYYQASGANVLTF.

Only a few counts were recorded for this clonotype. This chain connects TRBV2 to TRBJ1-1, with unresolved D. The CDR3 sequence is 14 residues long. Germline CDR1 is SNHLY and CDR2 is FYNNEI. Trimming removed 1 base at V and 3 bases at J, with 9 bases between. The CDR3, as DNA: TGTGCCAGCAGTGAAGAGGGCGCGGACACTGAAGCTTTCTTT. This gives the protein CASSEEGADTEAFF.

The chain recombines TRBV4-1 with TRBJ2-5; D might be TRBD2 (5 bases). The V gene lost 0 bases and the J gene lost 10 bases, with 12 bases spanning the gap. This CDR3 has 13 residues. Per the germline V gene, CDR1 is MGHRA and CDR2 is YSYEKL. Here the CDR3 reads CASSQDEEAIQYF. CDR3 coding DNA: TGCGCCAGCAGCCAAGACGAGGAGGCGATCCAGTACTTC.

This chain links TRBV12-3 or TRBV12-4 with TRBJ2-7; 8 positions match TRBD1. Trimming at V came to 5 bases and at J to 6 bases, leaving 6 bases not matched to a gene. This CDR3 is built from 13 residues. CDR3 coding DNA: TGTGCCAGCAGTATATCACAGGGGGGCGAGCAGTACTTC. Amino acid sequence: CASSISQGGEQYF.

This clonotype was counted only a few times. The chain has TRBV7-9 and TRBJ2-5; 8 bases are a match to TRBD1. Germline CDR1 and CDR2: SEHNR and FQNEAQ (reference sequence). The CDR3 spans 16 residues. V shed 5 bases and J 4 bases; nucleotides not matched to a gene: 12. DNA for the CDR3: TGTGCCAGCAGCCGCTGGACAGGGAATGTACGAGAGACCCAGTACTTC. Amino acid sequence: CASSRWTGNVRETQYF.

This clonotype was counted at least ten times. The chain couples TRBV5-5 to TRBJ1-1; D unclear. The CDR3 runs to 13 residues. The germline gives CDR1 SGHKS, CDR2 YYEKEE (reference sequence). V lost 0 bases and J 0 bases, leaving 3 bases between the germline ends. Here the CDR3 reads CASSLDVNTEAFF. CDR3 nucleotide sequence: TGTGCCAGCAGCTTGGACGTGAACACTGAAGCTTTCTTT.